This T cell receptor (beta chain) stems from a study of shared clonotypes between healthy human individuals. Overall study findings and caveats: Some clonotypes were shared by all four sorted-subset donors, while others were not shared. The non-shared ones had lower generation probabilities than the shared ones.

This clone came up once. Its matching antigen is unknown. The method was immunoSEQ multiplex PCR; TCRdb's version includes in-frame clones alone and lacks a portion of them. Of some 2.3 million clones in the sample, over 85% are singletons; the top ten hold 0.35% to 0.45%. V was clipped by 6 bases and J by 0 bases, with 9 bases between them. The CDR3 has 13 residues. The V gene's germline CDR1 is SGHRS and CDR2 YFSETQ. None of the donors, who were healthy HIV-negative adults, had recently had acute infections or vaccinations. Nashville, Tennessee was home to all donors, each a Caucasian adult. V gene TRBV5-1 combines with J gene TRBJ1-1; D ambiguous. Sample: naive CD4+ T cells from PBMCs. Subset reported: CD45RA+ positively selected. The receptor's source is a man younger than 35 in good health. Some clones in this sample may be carry-over from other donors' samples. In nucleotides, the CDR3 is TGCGCCAGCACCCCAGACATGAACACTGAAGCTTTCTTT. As protein: CASTPDMNTEAFF.